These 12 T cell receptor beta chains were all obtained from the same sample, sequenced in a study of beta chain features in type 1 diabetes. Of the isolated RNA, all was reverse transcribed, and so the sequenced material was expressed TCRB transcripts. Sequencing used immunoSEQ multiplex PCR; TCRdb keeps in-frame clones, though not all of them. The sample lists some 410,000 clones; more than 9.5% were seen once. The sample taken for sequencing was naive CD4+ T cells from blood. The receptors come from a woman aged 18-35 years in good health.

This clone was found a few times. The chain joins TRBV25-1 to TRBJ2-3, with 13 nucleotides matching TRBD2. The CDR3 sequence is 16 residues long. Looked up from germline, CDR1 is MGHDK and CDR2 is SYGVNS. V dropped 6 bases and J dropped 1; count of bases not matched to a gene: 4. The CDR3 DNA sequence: TGTGCCAGCAGCGGACTAGCGGGAGCAGGCACAGATACGCAGTATTTT. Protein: CASSGLAGAGTDTQYF.

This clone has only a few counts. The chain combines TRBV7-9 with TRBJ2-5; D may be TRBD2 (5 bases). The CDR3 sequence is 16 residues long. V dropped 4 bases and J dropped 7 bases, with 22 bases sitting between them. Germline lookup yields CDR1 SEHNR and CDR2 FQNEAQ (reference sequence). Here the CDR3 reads CASSSPPRGPSWTQYF. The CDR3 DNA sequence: TGTGCCAGCAGCTCGCCTCCAAGAGGGCCAAGTTGGACCCAGTACTTC.

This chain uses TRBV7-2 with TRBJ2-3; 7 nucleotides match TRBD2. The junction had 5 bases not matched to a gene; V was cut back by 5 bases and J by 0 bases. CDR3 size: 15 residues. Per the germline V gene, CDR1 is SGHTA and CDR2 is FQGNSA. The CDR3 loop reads CASSPSGTSTDTQYF. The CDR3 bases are TGTGCCAGCAGCCCAAGCGGGACTAGCACAGATACGCAGTATTTT.

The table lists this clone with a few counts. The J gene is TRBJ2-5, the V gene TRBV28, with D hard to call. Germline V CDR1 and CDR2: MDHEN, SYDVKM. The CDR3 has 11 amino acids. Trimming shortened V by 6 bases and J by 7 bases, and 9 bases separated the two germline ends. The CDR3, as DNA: TGTGCCAGCAGAACCTACGGGACCCAGTACTTC. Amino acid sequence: CASRTYGTQYF. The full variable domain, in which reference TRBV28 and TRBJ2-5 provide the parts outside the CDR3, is DVKVTQSSRYLVKRTGEKVFLECVQDMDHENMFWYRQDPGLGLRLIYFSYDVKMKEKGDIPEGYSVSREKKERFSLILESASTNQTSMYLCASRTYGTQYFGPGTRLLVL.

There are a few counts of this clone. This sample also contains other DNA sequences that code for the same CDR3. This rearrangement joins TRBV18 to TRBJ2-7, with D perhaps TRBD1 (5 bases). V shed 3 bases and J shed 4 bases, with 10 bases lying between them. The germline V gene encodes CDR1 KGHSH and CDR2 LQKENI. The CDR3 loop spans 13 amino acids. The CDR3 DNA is TGTGCCAGCTCACCGACTCAGGGTTACGAGCAGTACGTC. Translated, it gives CASSPTQGYEQYV.

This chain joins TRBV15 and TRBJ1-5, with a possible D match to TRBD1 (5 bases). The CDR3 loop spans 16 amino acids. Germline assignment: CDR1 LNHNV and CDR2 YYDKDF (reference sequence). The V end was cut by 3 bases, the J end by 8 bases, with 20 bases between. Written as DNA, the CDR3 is TGTGCCACCAGCAGCCTCTCCGGGGTAGGGGAGAAGCCCCAGCATTTT. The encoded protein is CATSSLSGVGEKPQHF.

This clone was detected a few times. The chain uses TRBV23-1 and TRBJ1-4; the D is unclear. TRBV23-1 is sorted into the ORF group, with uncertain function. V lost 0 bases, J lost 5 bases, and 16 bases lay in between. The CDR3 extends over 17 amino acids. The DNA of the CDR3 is TGCGCCAGCAGTCAATCGGATCCCGGGATATGGAATGAAAAACTGTTTTTT. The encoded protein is CASSQSDPGIWNEKLFF.

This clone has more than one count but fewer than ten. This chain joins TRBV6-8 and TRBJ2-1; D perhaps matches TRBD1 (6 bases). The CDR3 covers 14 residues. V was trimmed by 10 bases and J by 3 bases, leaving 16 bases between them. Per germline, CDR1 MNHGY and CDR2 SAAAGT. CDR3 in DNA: TGTGCCAAGACGTCAGGGGCCTACTACAATGAGCAGTTCTTC. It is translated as CAKTSGAYYNEQFF.

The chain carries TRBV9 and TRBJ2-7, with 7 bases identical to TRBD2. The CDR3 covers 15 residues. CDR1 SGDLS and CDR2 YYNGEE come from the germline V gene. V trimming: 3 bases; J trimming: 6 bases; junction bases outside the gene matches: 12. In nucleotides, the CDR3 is TGTGCCAGCAGCGCTCGGACTAGTCCGCGGTCCGAGCAGTACTTC. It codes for CASSARTSPRSEQYF.

CDR3: CATSSGTGRRNTEAFF. In nucleotides, the CDR3 is TGTGCCACCAGCAGTGGGACAGGGAGGAGGAACACTGAAGCTTTCTTT. The chain joins TRBV15 to TRBJ1-1; 9 positions agree with TRBD1. From germline, CDR1 is LNHNV and CDR2 YYDKDF (reference sequence). The V and J ends lost 3 bases and 1 base, in that order; junction bases with no gene match: 6. CDR3 length: 16 residues.

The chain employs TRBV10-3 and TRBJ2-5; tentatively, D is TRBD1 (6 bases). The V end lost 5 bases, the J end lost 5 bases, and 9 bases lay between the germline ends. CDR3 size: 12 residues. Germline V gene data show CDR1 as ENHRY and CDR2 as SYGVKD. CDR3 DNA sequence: TGTGCCATCAGTCTGGGGGCGGAGACCCAGTACTTC. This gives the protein CAISLGAETQYF.

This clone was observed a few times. In nucleotides, the CDR3 is TGTGCCAGCAGCTTAGTTGGACTACCCACCGGGGAGCTGTTTTTT. It codes for CASSLVGLPTGELFF. The rearrangement joins TRBV7-9 to TRBJ2-2; TRBD2 might be the D (6 bases). The CDR3 is 15 amino acids. V lost 1 base to trimming and J lost 4 bases, with 10 bases between them. In germline, CDR1 is SEHNR, CDR2 FQNEAQ (reference sequence).